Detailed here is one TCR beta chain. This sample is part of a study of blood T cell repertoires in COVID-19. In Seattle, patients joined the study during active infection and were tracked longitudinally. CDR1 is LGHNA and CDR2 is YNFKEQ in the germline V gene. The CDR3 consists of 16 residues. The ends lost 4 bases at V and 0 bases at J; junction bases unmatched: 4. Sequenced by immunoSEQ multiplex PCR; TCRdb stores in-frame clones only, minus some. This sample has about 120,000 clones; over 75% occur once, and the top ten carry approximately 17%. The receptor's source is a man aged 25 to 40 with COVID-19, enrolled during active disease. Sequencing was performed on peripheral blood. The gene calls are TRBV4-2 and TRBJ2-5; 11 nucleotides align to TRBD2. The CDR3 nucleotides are TGTGCCAGCAGCCCGACTAGCGGGGTCTACCAAGAGACCCAGTACTTC. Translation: CASSPTSGVYQETQYF.